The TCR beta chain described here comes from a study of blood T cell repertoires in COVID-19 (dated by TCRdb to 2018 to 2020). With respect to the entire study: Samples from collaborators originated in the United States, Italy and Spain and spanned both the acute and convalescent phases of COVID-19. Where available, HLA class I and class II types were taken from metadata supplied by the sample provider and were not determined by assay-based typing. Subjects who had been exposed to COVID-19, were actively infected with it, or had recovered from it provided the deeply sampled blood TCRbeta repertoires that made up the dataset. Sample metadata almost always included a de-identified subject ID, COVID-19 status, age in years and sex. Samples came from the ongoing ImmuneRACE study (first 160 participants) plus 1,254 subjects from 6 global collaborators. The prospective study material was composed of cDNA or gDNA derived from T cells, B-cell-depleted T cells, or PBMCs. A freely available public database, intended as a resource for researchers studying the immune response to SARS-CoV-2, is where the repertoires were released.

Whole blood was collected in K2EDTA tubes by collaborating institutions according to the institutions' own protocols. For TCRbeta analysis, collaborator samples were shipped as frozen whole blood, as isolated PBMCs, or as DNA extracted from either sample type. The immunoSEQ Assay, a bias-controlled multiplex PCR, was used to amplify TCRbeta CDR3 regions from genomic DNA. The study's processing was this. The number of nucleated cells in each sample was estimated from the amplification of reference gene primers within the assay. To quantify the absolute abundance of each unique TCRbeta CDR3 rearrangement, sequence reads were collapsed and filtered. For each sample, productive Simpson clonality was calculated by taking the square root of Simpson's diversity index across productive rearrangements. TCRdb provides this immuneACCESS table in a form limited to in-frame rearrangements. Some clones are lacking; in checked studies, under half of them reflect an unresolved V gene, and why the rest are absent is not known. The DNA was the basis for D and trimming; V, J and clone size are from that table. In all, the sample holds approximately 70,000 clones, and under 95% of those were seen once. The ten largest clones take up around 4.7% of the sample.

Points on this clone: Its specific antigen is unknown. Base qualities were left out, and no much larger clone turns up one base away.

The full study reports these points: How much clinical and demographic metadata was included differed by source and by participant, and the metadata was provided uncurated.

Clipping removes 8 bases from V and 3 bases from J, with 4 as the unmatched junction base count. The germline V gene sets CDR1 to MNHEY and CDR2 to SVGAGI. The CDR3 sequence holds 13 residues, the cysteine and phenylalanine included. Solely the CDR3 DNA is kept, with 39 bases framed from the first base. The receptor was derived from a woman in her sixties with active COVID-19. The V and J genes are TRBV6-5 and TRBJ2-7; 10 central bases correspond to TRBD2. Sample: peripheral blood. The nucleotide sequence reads TGTGCCAGCCTAGCGGGAGTTAGCTACGAGCAGTACTTC. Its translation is CASLAGVSYEQYF.